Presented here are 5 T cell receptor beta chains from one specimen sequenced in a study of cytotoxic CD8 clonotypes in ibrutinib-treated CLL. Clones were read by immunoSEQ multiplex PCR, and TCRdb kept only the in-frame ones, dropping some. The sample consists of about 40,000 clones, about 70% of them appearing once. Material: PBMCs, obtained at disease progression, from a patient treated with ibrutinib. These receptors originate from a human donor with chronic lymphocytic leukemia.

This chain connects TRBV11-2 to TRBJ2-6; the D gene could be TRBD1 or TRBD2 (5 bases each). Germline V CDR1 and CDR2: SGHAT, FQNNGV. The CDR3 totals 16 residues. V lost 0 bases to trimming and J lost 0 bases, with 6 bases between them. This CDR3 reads CASSLDGGSGANVLTF. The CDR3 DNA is TGTGCCAGCAGCTTAGATGGGGGCTCTGGGGCCAACGTCCTGACTTTC.

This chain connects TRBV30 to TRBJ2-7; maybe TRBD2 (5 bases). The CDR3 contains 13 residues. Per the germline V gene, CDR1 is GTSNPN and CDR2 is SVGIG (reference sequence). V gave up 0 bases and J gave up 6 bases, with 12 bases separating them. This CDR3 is CAWSVSLLVEQYF. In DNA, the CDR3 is TGTGCCTGGAGTGTAAGTCTACTAGTCGAGCAGTACTTC.

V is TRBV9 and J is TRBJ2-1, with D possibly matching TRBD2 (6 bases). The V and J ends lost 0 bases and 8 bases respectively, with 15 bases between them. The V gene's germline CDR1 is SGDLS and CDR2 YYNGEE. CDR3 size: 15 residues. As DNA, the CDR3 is TGTGCCAGCAGCGTAGGGAGCGGGCTTGGGTATGAGCAGTTCTTC. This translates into CASSVGSGLGYEQFF.

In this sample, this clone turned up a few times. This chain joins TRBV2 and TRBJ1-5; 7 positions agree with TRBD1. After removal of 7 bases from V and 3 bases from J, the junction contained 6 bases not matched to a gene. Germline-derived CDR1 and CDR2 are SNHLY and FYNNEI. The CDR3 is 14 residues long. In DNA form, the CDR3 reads TGTGCCAGCACTCTAGACAGGGCCAATCAGCCCCAGCATTTT. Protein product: CASTLDRANQPQHF.

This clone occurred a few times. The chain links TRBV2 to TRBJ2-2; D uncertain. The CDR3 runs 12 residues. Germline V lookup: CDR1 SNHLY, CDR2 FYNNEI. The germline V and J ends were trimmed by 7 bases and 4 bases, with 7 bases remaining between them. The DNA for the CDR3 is TGTGCCAGCACGAAGGGCACCGGGGAGCTGTTTTTT. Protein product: CASTKGTGELFF.